This T cell receptor beta chain was identified during a study of blood T cell repertoires in COVID-19. Clones were sequenced by immunoSEQ multiplex PCR, and TCRdb holds only the in-frame ones, with some missing. The sample yields a few hundred thousand clones, approximately 86% seen once. The CDR3 contains 14 residues. Trimming shortened V by 4 bases and J by 0 bases, and 9 bases separated the two germline ends. Germline assignment: CDR1 ENHRY and CDR2 SYGVKD. During active infection, Seattle patients enrolled and were then monitored through disease. V and J are TRBV10-3 and TRBJ1-1; the D gene is possibly TRBD1 (5 bases). This clonotype originated in a woman between 65 and 79 years old with COVID-19, enrolled during active disease. Input material: peripheral blood. CDR3 in DNA: TGTGCCATCAGTGCGGGGGTCATGAACACTGAAGCTTTCTTT. It codes for CAISAGVMNTEAFF.